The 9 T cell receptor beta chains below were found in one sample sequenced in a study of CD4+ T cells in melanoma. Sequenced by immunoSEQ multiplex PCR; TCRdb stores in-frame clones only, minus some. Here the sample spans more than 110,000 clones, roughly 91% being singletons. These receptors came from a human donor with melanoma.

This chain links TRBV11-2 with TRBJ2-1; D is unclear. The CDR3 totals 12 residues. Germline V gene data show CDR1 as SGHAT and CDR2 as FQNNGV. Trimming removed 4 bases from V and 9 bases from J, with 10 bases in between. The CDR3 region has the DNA TGTGCCAGCAGCTACAATAGGCCTGAGCAGTTCTTC. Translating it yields CASSYNRPEQFF.

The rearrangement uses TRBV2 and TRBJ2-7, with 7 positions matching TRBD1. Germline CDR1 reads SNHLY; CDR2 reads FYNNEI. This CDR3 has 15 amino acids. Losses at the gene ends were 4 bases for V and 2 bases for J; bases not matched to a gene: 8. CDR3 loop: CASSAPGQTTYEQYF. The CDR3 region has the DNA TGTGCCAGCAGTGCACCGGGACAGACAACCTACGAGCAGTACTTC. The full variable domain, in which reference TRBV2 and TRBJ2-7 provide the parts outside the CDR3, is EPEVTQTPSHQVTQMGQEVILRCVPISNHLYFYWYRQILGQKVEFLVSFYNNEISEKSEIFDDQFSVERPDGSNFTLKIRSTKLEDSAMYFCASSAPGQTTYEQYFGPGTRLTVT.

In nucleotides, the CDR3 is TGTGCCAGCAGTTTAAACGGGGGTACGGAGACCCAGTACTTC. It codes for CASSLNGGTETQYF. The chain combines TRBV27 with TRBJ2-5; TRBD2 might be the D (6 bases). Germline loops: CDR1 MNHEY, CDR2 SMNVEV (reference sequence). The CDR3 contains 14 residues. The ends were cut back, 2 bases at V and 5 bases at J, with 12 bases in the middle.

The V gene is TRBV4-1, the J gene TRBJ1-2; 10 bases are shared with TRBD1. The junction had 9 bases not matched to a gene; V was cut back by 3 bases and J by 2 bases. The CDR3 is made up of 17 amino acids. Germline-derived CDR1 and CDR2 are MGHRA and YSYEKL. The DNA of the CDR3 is TGCGCCAGCAGCCACTATGGGACAGGGGTACGGAACTATGGCTACACCTTC. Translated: CASSHYGTGVRNYGYTF.

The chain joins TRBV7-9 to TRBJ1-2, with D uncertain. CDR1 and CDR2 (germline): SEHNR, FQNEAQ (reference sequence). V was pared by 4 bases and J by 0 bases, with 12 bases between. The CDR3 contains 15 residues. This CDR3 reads CASSSTVRSNYGYTF. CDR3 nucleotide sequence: TGTGCCAGCAGCTCTACAGTGCGGTCTAACTATGGCTACACCTTC.

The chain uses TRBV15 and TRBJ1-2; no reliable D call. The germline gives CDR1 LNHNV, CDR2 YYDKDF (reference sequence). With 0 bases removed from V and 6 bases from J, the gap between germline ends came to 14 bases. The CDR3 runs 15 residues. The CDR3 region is CATSRDLKGRDGYTF. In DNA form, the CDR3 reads TGTGCCACCAGCAGAGATCTTAAGGGTCGGGATGGCTACACCTTC.

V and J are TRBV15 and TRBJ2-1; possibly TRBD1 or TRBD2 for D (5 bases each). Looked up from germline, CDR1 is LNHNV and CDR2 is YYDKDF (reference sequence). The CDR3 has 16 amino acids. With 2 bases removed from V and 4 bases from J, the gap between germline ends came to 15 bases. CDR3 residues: CATSRYEGTLYNEQFF. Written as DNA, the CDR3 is TGTGCCACCAGCAGATACGAAGGGACCCTTTACAATGAGCAGTTCTTC. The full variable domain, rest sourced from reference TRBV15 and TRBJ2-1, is DAMVIQNPRYQVTQFGKPVTLSCSQTLNHNVMYWYQQKSSQAPKLLFHYYDKDFNNEADTPDNFQSRRPNTSFCFLDIRSPGLGDTAMYLCATSRYEGTLYNEQFFGPGTRLTVL.

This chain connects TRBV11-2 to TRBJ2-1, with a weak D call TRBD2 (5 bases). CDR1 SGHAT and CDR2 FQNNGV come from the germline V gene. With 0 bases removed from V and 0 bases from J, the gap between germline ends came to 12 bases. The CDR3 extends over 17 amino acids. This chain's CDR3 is CASSLEPPGVSYNEQFF. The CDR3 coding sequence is TGTGCCAGCAGCTTAGAACCGCCCGGGGTCTCCTACAATGAGCAGTTCTTC. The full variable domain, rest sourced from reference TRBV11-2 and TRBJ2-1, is EAGVAQSPRYKIIEKRQSVAFWCNPISGHATLYWYQQILGQGPKLLIQFQNNGVVDDSQLPKDRFSAERLKGVDSTLKIQPAKLEDSAVYLCASSLEPPGVSYNEQFFGPGTRLTVL.

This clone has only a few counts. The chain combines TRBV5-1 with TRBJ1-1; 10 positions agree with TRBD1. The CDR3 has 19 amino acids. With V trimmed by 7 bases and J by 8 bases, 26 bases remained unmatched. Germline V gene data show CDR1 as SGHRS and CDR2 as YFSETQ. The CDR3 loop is CASRERQGASVPHGGEAFF. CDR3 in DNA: TGCGCCAGCCGGGAAAGACAGGGGGCGAGCGTTCCACATGGTGGGGAAGCTTTCTTT.